This T cell receptor (beta chain) emerged from a study of T cell repertoires in cytomegalovirus infection. TCRdb recomputed calls from the reads with MiXCR, one row per CDR3 protein. The sample holds about 770,000 distinct CDR3 sequences, about 27% seen once. On this clonotype itself: The antigen is undetermined.

The length of the CDR3 is 14 residues. The J segment lost 10 bases and the V segment lost 4 bases, leaving 6 bases of the junction unmatched. Germline V gene data show CDR1 as MNHEY and CDR2 as SMNVEV (reference sequence). Whole-study findings and limits: The response measured ex vivo was dominated by TCR beta clonotypes (HLA-C-restricted and CMV-specific).

The J gene is TRBJ2-1, the V gene TRBV27; 11 nucleotides line up with TRBD2. This specimen was cultured CD8+ T cells from PBMCs, taken from culture after CMV antigen stimulation. The sequence derives from a human donor in good health (CMV status not recorded). Some clones in this sample may be carry-over from other donors' samples. The CDR3 loop reads CASSWIAGGPEQFF. The CDR3 nucleotides read TGTGCCAGCAGTTGGATAGCGGGGGGGCCAGAGCAGTTCTTC.